This TCR beta chain derives from a study of OX40 agonist ivuxolimab in advanced cancers. Background on the study: Patients were given ivuxolimab, an antibody that agonizes OX40 (CD134). The diagnoses of dose-escalation patients were hepatocellular carcinoma, melanoma, renal cell or head and neck cancer. Study-wide results and limits: Near-lowest levels of clonal expansion characterized partial responders at 0.1-3.0 mg/kg.

As regards this clone: Its antigen is currently unknown.

The CDR3 consists of 16 residues. V trimming: 5 bases; J trimming: 8 bases; junction bases outside the gene matches: 13. Germline values: CDR1 SGHVS, CDR2 FNYEAQ. Assay used: immunoSEQ multiplex PCR; TCRdb lists only in-frame clones, some missing. The sample includes around 80,000 clones, around 87% seen only once; the top ten take around 2.5%. The source of this sequence is an adult with an advanced solid tumor such as melanoma, head and neck, liver or kidney cancer. The sample here was CD4+ or CD8+ T cells sorted from blood, taken in a trial of the OX40 agonist ivuxolimab. The chain employs TRBV7-6 and TRBJ1-3; 9 positions agree with TRBD1. The CDR3 is CASSAFPGQGEDTIYF. Here the CDR3 DNA reads TGTGCCAGCAGCGCGTTCCCGGGACAGGGAGAGGACACCATATATTTT.